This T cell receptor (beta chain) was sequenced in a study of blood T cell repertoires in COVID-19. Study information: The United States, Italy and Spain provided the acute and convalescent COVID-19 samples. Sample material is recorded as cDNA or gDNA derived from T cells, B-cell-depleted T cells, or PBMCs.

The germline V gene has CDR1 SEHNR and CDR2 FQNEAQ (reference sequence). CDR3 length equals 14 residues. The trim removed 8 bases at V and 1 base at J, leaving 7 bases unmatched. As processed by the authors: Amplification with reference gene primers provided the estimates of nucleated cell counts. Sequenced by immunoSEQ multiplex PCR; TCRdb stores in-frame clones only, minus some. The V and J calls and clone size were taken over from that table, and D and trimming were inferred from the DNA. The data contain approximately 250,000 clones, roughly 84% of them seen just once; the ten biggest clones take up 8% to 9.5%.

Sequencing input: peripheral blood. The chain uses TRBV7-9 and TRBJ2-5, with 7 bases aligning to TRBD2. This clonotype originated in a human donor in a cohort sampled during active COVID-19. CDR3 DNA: TGTGCCAGCGGGGGGGAGTTTGGCCAAGAGACCCAGTACTTC. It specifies CASGGEFGQETQYF. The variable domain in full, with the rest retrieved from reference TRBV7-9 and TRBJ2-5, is DTGVSQNPRHKITKRGQNVTFRCDPISEHNRLYWYRQTLGQGPEFLTYFQNEAQLEKSRLLSDRFSAERPKGSFSTLEIQRTEQGDSAMYLCASGGEFGQETQYFGPGTRLLVL.